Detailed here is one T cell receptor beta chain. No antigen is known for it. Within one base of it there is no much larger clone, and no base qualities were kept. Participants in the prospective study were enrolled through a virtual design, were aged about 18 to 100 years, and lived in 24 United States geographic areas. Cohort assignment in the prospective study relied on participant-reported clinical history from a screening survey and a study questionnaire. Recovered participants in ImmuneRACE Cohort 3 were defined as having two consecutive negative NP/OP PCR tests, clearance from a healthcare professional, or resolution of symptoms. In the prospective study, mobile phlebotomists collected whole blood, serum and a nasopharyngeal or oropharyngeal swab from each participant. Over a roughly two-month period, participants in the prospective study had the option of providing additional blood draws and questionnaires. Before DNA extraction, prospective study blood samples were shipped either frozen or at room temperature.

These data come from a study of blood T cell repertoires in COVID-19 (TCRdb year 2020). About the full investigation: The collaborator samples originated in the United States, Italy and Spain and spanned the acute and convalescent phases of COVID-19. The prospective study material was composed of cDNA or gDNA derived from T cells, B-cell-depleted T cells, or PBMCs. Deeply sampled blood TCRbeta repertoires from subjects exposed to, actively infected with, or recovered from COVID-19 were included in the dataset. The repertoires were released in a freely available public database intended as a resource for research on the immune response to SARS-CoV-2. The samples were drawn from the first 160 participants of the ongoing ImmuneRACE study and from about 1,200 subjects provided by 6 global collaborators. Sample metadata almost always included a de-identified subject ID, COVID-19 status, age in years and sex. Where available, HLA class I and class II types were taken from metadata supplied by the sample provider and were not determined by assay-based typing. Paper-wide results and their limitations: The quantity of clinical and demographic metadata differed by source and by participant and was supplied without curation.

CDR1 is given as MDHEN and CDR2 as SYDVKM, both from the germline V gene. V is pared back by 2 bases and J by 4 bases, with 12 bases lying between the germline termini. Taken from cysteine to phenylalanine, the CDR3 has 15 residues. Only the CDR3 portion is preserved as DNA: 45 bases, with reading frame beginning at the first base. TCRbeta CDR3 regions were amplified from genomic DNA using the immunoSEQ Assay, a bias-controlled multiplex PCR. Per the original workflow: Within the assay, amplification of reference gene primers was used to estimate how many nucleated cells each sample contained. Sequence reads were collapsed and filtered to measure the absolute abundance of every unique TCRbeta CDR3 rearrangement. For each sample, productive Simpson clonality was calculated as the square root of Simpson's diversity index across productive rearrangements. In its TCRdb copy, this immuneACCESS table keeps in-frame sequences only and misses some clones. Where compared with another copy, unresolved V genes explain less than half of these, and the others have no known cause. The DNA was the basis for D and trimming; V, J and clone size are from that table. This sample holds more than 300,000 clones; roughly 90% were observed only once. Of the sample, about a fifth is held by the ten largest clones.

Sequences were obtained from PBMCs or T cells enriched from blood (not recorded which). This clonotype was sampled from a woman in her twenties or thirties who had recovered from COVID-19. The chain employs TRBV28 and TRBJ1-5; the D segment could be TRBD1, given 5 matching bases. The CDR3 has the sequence CASSLDSTVNQPQHF. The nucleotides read TGTGCCAGCAGTTTAGACAGCACCGTTAATCAGCCCCAGCATTTT. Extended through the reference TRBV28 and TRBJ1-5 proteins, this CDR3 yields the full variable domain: DVKVTQSSRYLVKRTGEKVFLECVQDMDHENMFWYRQDPGLGLRLIYFSYDVKMKEKGDIPEGYSVSREKKERFSLILESASTNQTSMYLCASSLDSTVNQPQHFGDGTRLSIL.